This is a list of T cell receptor beta chains from one sample in a study of identical twins. TCRdb analysed the 5' RACE reads with MiXCR anew, one entry per CDR3 protein. The table has 250,000 or so distinct CDR3 sequences, approximately 8.3% seen once. These same data were also listed under a study on yellow fever vaccine responses in identical twins.

The specimen was CD8+ T cells sorted from blood. The receptors were gathered from a woman under 30 in good health. Both conserved end residues are part of each CDR3. A D gene is named only where the DNA matches it firmly. Not all rows give a size; the values are once, few, many and, for expanded clones, a class.

V: TRBV10-3; J: TRBJ2-7; size: many; D: TRBD1; DNA: TGTGCCATCAGTGCCCACAGGGGAGAAACCTACGAGCAGTACTTC; CDR3: CAISAHRGETYEQYF
V: TRBV12-3/TRBV12-4; J: TRBJ2-7; size: -; D: -; DNA: TGTGCCAACAGTTTCGATCTGGGGGAGCAGTACTTC; CDR3: CANSFDLGEQYF
V: TRBV7-9; J: TRBJ1-1; size: -; D: -; DNA: TGTGCCAGCAGCTTATCGGTTGAAGCTTTCTTT; CDR3: CASSLSVEAFF
V: TRBV27; J: TRBJ2-7; size: few; D: -; DNA: TGTGCCAGCACTGGCGGGCCCAGCTCCTACGAGCAGTACTTC; CDR3: CASTGGPSSYEQYF
V: TRBV3-1; J: TRBJ2-1; size: few; D: -; DNA: TGTGCCAGCGTCCAGGGGGGGGCTGGGTTGAACAATGAGCAGTTCTTC; CDR3: CASVQGGAGLNNEQFF
V: TRBV13; J: TRBJ2-1; size: many; D: -; DNA: TGTGCCAGCAGCCTGTTGAGAAGGGCGGTGGAGCAGTTCTTC; CDR3: CASSLLRRAVEQFF
V: TRBV7-6; J: TRBJ2-7; size: -; D: TRBD2; DNA: TGTGCCAGCAGCCGAGCGGGAGCGACCTACGAGCAGTACTTC; CDR3: CASSRAGATYEQYF
V: TRBV29-1; J: TRBJ2-7; size: few; D: TRBD1; DNA: TGCAGCGTTTGGGACAGTGGGGCCGGCGAGCAGTACTTC; CDR3: CSVWDSGAGEQYF
V: TRBV27; J: TRBJ1-1; size: few; D: -; DNA: TGTGCCAGCAGTTTATCGGTCTGGAGATTGAACACTGAAGCTTTCTTT; CDR3: CASSLSVWRLNTEAFF
V: TRBV7-9; J: TRBJ2-5; size: -; D: TRBD2; DNA: TGTGCCAGCACACCCTCGCTAGCGGGAGACTATGAGACCCAGTACTTC; CDR3: CASTPSLAGDYETQYF
V: TRBV4-1; J: TRBJ2-1; size: -; D: TRBD2; DNA: TGCGCCAGCAGCCAAGGCCTTGGTGGCCAACGGACCACTAGCGGGCACTACAATGAGCAGTTCTTC; CDR3: CASSQGLGGQRTTSGHYNEQFF
V: TRBV29-1; J: TRBJ2-4; size: many; D: TRBD2; DNA: TGCAGCGAGAGCCTAGCGGGAGGGCATTTTCGGAACATTCAGTACTTC; CDR3: CSESLAGGHFRNIQYF
V: TRBV7-7; J: TRBJ2-1; size: few; D: -; DNA: TGTGCTAGCAGCCCCGGGACCCAACTCTCCTACAATGAGCAGTTCTTC; CDR3: CASSPGTQLSYNEQFF
V: TRBV6-1; J: TRBJ2-7; size: -; D: -; DNA: TGTGCCAGCAGCCCATCCGCAGGCCTCTACGAGCAGTACTTC; CDR3: CASSPSAGLYEQYF
V: TRBV7-9; J: TRBJ2-5; size: many; D: TRBD1; DNA: TGTGCCAGCAGCTCAGGGGGCGGTGAGACCCAGTACTTC; CDR3: CASSSGGGETQYF
V: TRBV7-8; J: TRBJ2-1; size: -; D: TRBD1; DNA: TGTGCCAGCAGCCAAACCGGGACAGGGAACAATGAGCAGTTCTTC; CDR3: CASSQTGTGNNEQFF
V: TRBV10-1; J: TRBJ2-1; size: -; D: -; DNA: TGCGCCAGCAGTGAGTTCATGAGCCCGAACAATGAGCAGTTCTTC; CDR3: CASSEFMSPNNEQFF
V: TRBV18; J: TRBJ2-7; size: -; D: -; DNA: TGTGCCAGCTCACCACCGGTGGCGGGGAGCGGTCCCTACGAGCAGTACTTC; CDR3: CASSPPVAGSGPYEQYF
V: TRBV20-1; J: TRBJ2-3; size: few; D: -; DNA: TGCAGTGCTAGGTCGGGTCCTAGCACAGATACGCAGTATTTT; CDR3: CSARSGPSTDTQYF
V: TRBV4-1; J: TRBJ2-6; size: -; D: -; DNA: TGCGCCAGCAGCCAAGGCGTGGTCTCTGGGGCCAACGTCCTGACTTTC; CDR3: CASSQGVVSGANVLTF
V: TRBV30; J: TRBJ1-1; size: -; D: -; DNA: TGTGCCCTGGCCGATACTGAAGCTTTCTTT; CDR3: CALADTEAFF
V: TRBV19; J: TRBJ2-7; size: -; D: TRBD1; DNA: TGTGCCAGTAGTTATGAGACAGGGAGCTACGAGCAGTACTTC; CDR3: CASSYETGSYEQYF
V: TRBV4-3; J: TRBJ2-3; size: many; D: TRBD2; DNA: TGCGCCAGCAGCCAATACCCGGGACTAGCCGCAGATACGCAGTATTTT; CDR3: CASSQYPGLAADTQYF
V: TRBV5-1; J: TRBJ2-7; size: -; D: TRBD2; DNA: TGCGCCAGCAGCAGGGGACTAGCGAACTCCTACGAGCAGTACTTC; CDR3: CASSRGLANSYEQYF
V: TRBV19; J: TRBJ2-7; size: few; D: TRBD1; DNA: TGTGCCAGTAGAGGGACAGGGCTCTACGAGCAGTACTTC; CDR3: CASRGTGLYEQYF
V: TRBV29-1; J: TRBJ1-2; size: few; D: -; DNA: TGCAGCGTTGAAGAGGGGATCGGGCCGGGCTACACCTTC; CDR3: CSVEEGIGPGYTF
V: TRBV12-3/TRBV12-4; J: TRBJ2-1; size: few; D: -; DNA: TGTGCCAGCAGTTTTCTTGTAGAGGGTAACAGGTACAATGAGCAGTTCTTC; CDR3: CASSFLVEGNRYNEQFF
V: TRBV10-2; J: TRBJ2-7; size: few; D: TRBD1; DNA: TGCGCCAGCACTCCGACAGGGACCTACGAGCAGTACTTC; CDR3: CASTPTGTYEQYF